This is a list of T cell receptor beta chains from one sample in a study of T cells in Graves' hyperthyroidism and ophthalmopathy. MiXCR, applied by TCRdb to the multiplex PCR reads, yields one record per CDR3 protein. The table includes approximately 640,000 distinct CDR3 sequences, roughly 17% detected once. The specimen was blood. These receptors all come from a man aged 45-65 years with Graves' hyperthyroidism. Both conserved end residues are trimmed from each CDR3. The order of the fields is CDR3 length, V gene, J gene, CDR3 protein.

11	TRBV2	TRBJ2-2	ARAGENTGELF
13	TRBV5-6	TRBJ1-5	ASSLLGTGDQPQH
12	TRBV28	TRBJ2-7	ASSRTPHSYEQY
13	TRBV6-1	TRBJ2-3	ASSEIPEYTDTQY
16	TRBV6-2/TRBV6-3	TRBJ2-2	ASRLLGLAGDGTGELF
17	TRBV24-1	TRBJ2-1	ATSDLVPREGNFYNEQF
11	TRBV19	TRBJ2-6	ATSYSGANVLT
12	TRBV2	TRBJ1-6	ASSKDPENSPLH
11	TRBV30	TRBJ2-2	AWSVLGTGELF
13	TRBV7-2	TRBJ1-1	ASSFYRGKGTEAF
15	TRBV2	TRBJ1-6	ASSEGSGGSYNSPLH
14	TRBV7-9	TRBJ1-5	ASSSNSRGLNQPQH
15	TRBV4-3	TRBJ2-3	ASSQAASSRISDTQY
13	TRBV27	TRBJ2-7	ASSLAASGAYEQY
12	TRBV14	TRBJ2-7	ASSQDLESYEQY
15	TRBV20-1	TRBJ2-2	SAREPRAGVGTGELF
13	TRBV5-1	TRBJ2-7	ASSFNAGAGREQY
11	TRBV2	TRBJ1-5	ASSEEVGDSQH
14	TRBV4-1	TRBJ2-3	ASRRSGRRATDTQY
13	TRBV19	TRBJ1-5	ASSIERGSNQPQH
13	TRBV7-9	TRBJ2-7	ASSLEGINSYEQY
13	TRBV25-1	TRBJ1-3	ACSEYPDGGNTIY
13	TRBV5-1	TRBJ2-1	ASSLALAGHNEQF
14	TRBV28	TRBJ1-2	ASSSRTGLIGYGYT
12	TRBV7-9	TRBJ2-1	ASSAGGLYNEQF
13	TRBV12-5	TRBJ2-5	ASGWGQGGQETQY
12	TRBV12-3/TRBV12-4	TRBJ1-3	ACQGQGAGNTIY
11	TRBV5-1	TRBJ2-7	ASSAGQGAEQY
11	TRBV6-1	TRBJ2-1	ASSGGPWNEQF
15	TRBV28	TRBJ2-5	ASSLSRGDTYQETQY
12	TRBV6-1	TRBJ2-7	ASSLGQDLYEQY
13	TRBV7-3	TRBJ2-5	ASSIQGAQAETQY
12	TRBV12-3/TRBV12-4	TRBJ2-2	ASSMGDHTGELF
13	TRBV10-3	TRBJ2-3	AISGQGTNTDTQY
11	TRBV28	TRBJ2-7	ASSARGVPEQY
16	TRBV2	TRBJ2-1	ASTGGQGGLGSYNEQF
14	TRBV28	TRBJ1-4	ASSPSGAGRNEKLF
13	TRBV6-2/TRBV6-3	TRBJ2-1	ASSYGWGRDNEQF
17	TRBV30	TRBJ2-1	AWQLGLGSWGESYNEQF
14	TRBV10-1	TRBJ2-3	ASSHIAGGPPDTQY
13	TRBV18	TRBJ2-5	ASSDRREDLETQY
13	TRBV7-9	TRBJ1-6	ASNGQASYNSPLH
11	TRBV24-1	TRBJ1-1	ATSDPGHLEAF